The 6 T cell receptor beta chains below all came from one sample that was sequenced in a study of cytomegalovirus exposure and HLA in healthy donors. The PCR was carried out with 60 Vbeta primers and 13 Jbeta primers. Generated by immunoSEQ multiplex PCR, the TCRdb table keeps only in-frame clones and is missing some. The table records over 100,000 clones, roughly four fifths of them present only once. Sequenced sample: PBMCs. The receptors stem from a female donor in good health and CMV-seropositive.

The rearrangement links TRBV25-1 to TRBJ1-1; TRBD1 might be the D (6 bases). V gave up 2 bases and J gave up 7 bases, with 17 bases separating them. The CDR3 spans 15 residues. The germline V gene encodes CDR1 MGHDK and CDR2 SYGVNS. Written as DNA, the CDR3 is TGTGCCAGCAGTGAAGAGTCGGGGGGCCCTTATGAAGCTTTCTTT. It codes for CASSEESGGPYEAFF.

The chain carries TRBV18 and TRBJ1-1; D is unclear. Trimming removed 4 bases from V and 0 bases from J, with 9 bases in between. Germline V CDR1 and CDR2: KGHSH, LQKENI. This CDR3 is 14 amino acids long. The CDR3: CASSLTDLNTEAFF. For the CDR3, the DNA is TGTGCCAGCTCACTAACAGACCTGAACACTGAAGCTTTCTTT.

CDR3 residues: CASSVFREVKDTEAFF. The CDR3 coding sequence is TGCGCCAGCAGCGTATTCAGGGAGGTCAAGGACACTGAAGCTTTCTTT. The chain links TRBV10-1 to TRBJ1-1, with D possibly being TRBD1 (5 bases). The CDR3 spans 16 residues. Looked up from germline, CDR1 is WNHNN and CDR2 is SYGVQD (reference sequence). Trimming shortened V by 6 bases and J by 3 bases, and 20 bases separated the two germline ends.

The rearrangement uses TRBV6-5 and TRBJ1-5; 7 bases match TRBD1. Germline V CDR1 and CDR2: MNHEY, SVGAGI. Trimming took 5 bases from V and 6 from J; bases not matched to a gene: 7. The CDR3 runs 14 residues. CDR3 bases: TGTGCCAGCAGTGGACGACAGGGACCTCAGCCCCAGCATTTT. Its protein product is CASSGRQGPQPQHF.

This chain uses TRBV2 with TRBJ2-3; D perhaps matches TRBD1 (6 bases). Trimming took off 7 bases at V and 6 bases at J, with 8 bases between the two ends. Germline V lookup: CDR1 SNHLY, CDR2 FYNNEI. This CDR3 contains 11 residues. The CDR3 loop is CASNDRDTQYF. Written as DNA, the CDR3 is TGTGCCAGCAACGACAGGGATACGCAGTATTTT. Filled out from reference TRBV2 and TRBJ2-3, the complete variable domain reads EPEVTQTPSHQVTQMGQEVILRCVPISNHLYFYWYRQILGQKVEFLVSFYNNEISEKSEIFDDQFSVERPDGSNFTLKIRSTKLEDSAMYFCASNDRDTQYFGPGTRLTVL.

The J gene is TRBJ1-3, the V gene TRBV2; D gene uncertain. CDR3 length: 14 residues. Germline V gene sequence: CDR1 SNHLY, CDR2 FYNNEI. The V gene lost 3 bases and the J gene lost 0 bases, with 6 bases spanning the gap. The chain's CDR3 is CASSDGSSGNTIYF. The CDR3 DNA reads as TGTGCCAGCAGTGACGGGTCCTCTGGAAACACCATATATTTT.